These 3 T cell receptor beta chains share one sample of origin, sequenced in a study of T cells after yellow fever vaccination (dated 2019 in TCRdb). Receptors were amplified or captured by 5' RACE. Instrument on record: Illumina NovaSeq 6000. TCRdb reprocessing: public reads trimmed at Q25 with fastp, clones called with MiXCR, in-frame beta chains kept. A single entry per CDR3 protein holds the most common genes and DNA from its merged rows. The sample table shows more than 300,000 distinct CDR3 sequences, and 3.5% to 4.5% are seen once. The top ten clonotypes cover 15% to 20% of the sample. The meaning of the sample's treatment or condition label: live attenuated yellow fever vaccine strain. Sequenced here: PBMCs, sampled 15 days after the yellow fever booster vaccination. These receptors came from a man between 18 and 35 years old who received the YFV17D yellow fever vaccine.

This clonotype has ten or more counts. This chain's CDR3 is CASSYNGGNTEAFF. The CDR3 DNA is TGTGCCAGCAGTTACAACGGGGGGAACACTGAAGCTTTCTTT. The chain links TRBV6-6 to TRBJ1-1, with a tentative D call TRBD1 (5 bases). The CDR3 has 14 amino acids. Germline CDR1 and CDR2: MNHNY and SVGAGI (reference sequence). Between the trimmed V and J ends, which lost 2 bases and 1 base, there was a span of 8 bases.

This clonotype was found many times. The rearrangement uses TRBV7-9 and TRBJ2-5, with TRBD2 identical over 8 bases. CDR3 length: 15 amino acids. Germline V CDR1 and CDR2: SEHNR, FQNEAQ (reference sequence). J gave up 5 bases and V 5 bases, and 10 bases lay outside the gene matches. The CDR3 is CASSPLSGEWETQYF. CDR3 DNA sequence: TGTGCCAGCAGCCCACTTAGCGGGGAGTGGGAGACCCAGTACTTC.

This clonotype was recorded at least ten times. The chain recombines TRBV7-6 with TRBJ2-3; possibly TRBD1 or TRBD2 for D (6 bases each). Germline loops: CDR1 SGHVS, CDR2 FNYEAQ. The CDR3 is 18 amino acids. V lost 5 bases and J 2 bases, leaving 23 bases between the germline ends. CDR3 bases: TGTGCCAGCAGCACCATTAAAGGGGACCGGGGGCACACAGATACGCAGTATTTT. It codes for CASSTIKGDRGHTDTQYF. Complete variable domain (other parts from reference TRBV7-6 and TRBJ2-3): GAGVSQSPRYKVTKRGQDVALRCDPISGHVSLYWYRQALGQGPEFLTYFNYEAQQDKSGLPNDRFSAERPEGSISTLTIQRTEQRDSAMYRCASSTIKGDRGHTDTQYFGPGTRLTVL.